This TCR beta chain was recorded in a study of T cells in Graves' hyperthyroidism and ophthalmopathy. V lost 4 bases to trimming and J lost 3 bases, with 31 bases between them. Germline V lookup: CDR1 LGHNA, CDR2 YNFKEQ. The CDR3 is 20 residues long. Template material for amplifying TCR beta CDR3 regions consisted of RNA transcripts. With the HTBI primer set, the TCR CDR3 went through a first round of RT-PCR. TCRdb used MiXCR to reprocess the multiplex PCR reads, holding one entry per CDR3 protein. This table holds about 370,000 distinct CDR3 sequences, approximately 14% found once. This clonotype has ten or more counts. No antigen is known for it. Findings and limits, study-wide: From stable hyperthyroidism, ophthalmopathy was separated by a 13 V-J model.

A Clinical Activity Score of at least 3, a NOSPECS grade of at least 4 and a duration under 3 months were recorded in the ophthalmopathy patients. Diagnoses used clinical symptoms, serum thyroxine and TRAb, thyroid ultrasound and orbital computed tomography. The sample taken for sequencing was blood. This receptor was identified in a woman in her fifties or sixties with Graves' ophthalmopathy. The chain couples TRBV4-2 to TRBJ2-7; D is possibly TRBD1 (5 bases). CDR3: CASSPPRHGTASKGNYEQYF. CDR3 nucleotide sequence: TGTGCCAGCAGCCCCCCAAGGCATGGTACAGCATCAAAGGGGAACTACGAGCAGTACTTC.